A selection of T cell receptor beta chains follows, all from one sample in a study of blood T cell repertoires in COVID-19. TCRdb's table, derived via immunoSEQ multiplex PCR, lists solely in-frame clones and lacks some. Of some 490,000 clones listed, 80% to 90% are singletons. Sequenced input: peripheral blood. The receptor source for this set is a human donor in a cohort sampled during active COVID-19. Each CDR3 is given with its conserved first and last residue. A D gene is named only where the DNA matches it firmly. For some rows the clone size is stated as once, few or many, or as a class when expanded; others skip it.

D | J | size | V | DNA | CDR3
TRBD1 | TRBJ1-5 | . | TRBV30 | TGTGCCTGGGCGGGACAGGGGGGCCAGCCCCAGCATTTT | CAWAGQGGQPQHF
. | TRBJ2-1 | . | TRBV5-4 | TGTGCCAGCAGCTTGAATTGGGGGACTTTTCTCTACAATGAGCAGTTCTTC | CASSLNWGTFLYNEQFF
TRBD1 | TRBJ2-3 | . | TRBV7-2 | TGTGCCAGCAGCCCCGGGACAGGGGGCGCAACTTTAAATACGCAGTATTTT | CASSPGTGGATLNTQYF
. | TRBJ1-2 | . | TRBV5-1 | TGCGCCAGCAGCCAAGACAGCACACTTTATTATGGCTACACCTTC | CASSQDSTLYYGYTF
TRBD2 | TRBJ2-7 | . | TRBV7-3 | TGTGCCAGCAGCTTAGCGGCTAGCGGGAGCTCCTACGAGCAGTACTTC | CASSLAASGSSYEQYF
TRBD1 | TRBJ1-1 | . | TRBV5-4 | TGTGCCAGCAGCACGCGGACAGGGAACACTGAAGCTTTCTTT | CASSTRTGNTEAFF
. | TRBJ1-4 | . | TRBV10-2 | TGCGCCAGCAGTGAGTCAGCAGGGATCTTAATCGGTTCTAATGAAAAACTGTTTTTT | CASSESAGILIGSNEKLFF
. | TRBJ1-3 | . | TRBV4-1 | TGCGCCAGCAGCCTTCCGACACTTACTGGAAACACCATATATTTT | CASSLPTLTGNTIYF
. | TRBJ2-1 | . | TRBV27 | TGTGCCAGCAGTCCCCGACTCGGAAACAATGAGCAGTTCTTC | CASSPRLGNNEQFF
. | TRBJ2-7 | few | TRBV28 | TGTGCCAGTGATTCACGGCGACTACTCCCCTACGAGCAGTACTTC | CASDSRRLLPYEQYF
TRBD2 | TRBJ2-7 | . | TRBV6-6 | TGTGCCAGCAGTCCTTCTAGCGGGAAGAGCTACGAGCAGTACTTC | CASSPSSGKSYEQYF
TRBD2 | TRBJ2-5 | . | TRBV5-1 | TGCGCCAGCAGCCCTCGCCGGGACTATCGTTTCCAAGAGACCCAGTACTTC | CASSPRRDYRFQETQYF
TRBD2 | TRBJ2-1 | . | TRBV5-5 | TGTGCCAGCAGCTTGGTATTTGGGACTAGCGGGAGCAATGAGCAGTTCTTC | CASSLVFGTSGSNEQFF
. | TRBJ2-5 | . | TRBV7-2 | TGTGCCAGCAGCTTAGTGGGGTCCGGGACTGGAGAGACCCAGTACTTC | CASSLVGSGTGETQYF
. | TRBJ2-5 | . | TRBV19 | TGTGCCAGTAGTGGACTGGGAGAGACCCAGTACTTC | CASSGLGETQYF
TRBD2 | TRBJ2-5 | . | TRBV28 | TGTGCCAGCAGTTTATGGGGCGGGAGCACGGGAGAGACCCAGTACTTC | CASSLWGGSTGETQYF
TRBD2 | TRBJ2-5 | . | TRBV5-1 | TGCGCCAGCAGCCATTCTAGCGGGAGCGGGGAGACCCAGTACTTC | CASSHSSGSGETQYF
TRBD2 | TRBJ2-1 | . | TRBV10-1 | TGCGCCAGCAGTGGGACTAGCGGGAGCGGCCGGGATGAGCAGTTCTTC | CASSGTSGSGRDEQFF
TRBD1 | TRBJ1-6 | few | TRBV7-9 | TGTGCCAGCAGCTTCCGGGACAGGGGGAATTCACCCCTCCACTTT | CASSFRDRGNSPLHF
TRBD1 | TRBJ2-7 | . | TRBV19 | TGTGCCAGTAGTATAGGGACAGGAGGAACCTACGAGCAGTACTTC | CASSIGTGGTYEQYF
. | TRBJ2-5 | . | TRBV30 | TGTGCCTGGAGTGTACGAGGGATAGGCGAGACCCAGTACTTC | CAWSVRGIGETQYF
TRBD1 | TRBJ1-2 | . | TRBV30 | TGTGCCTGGGAGGGAGGAACAGGGGGTGGCTACACCTTC | CAWEGGTGGGYTF
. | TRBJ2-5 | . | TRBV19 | TGTGCCAGTAGTATATCTTTCGACGGGGGGCGAGAGACCCAGTACTTC | CASSISFDGGRETQYF
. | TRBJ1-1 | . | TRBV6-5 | TGTGCCAGCGGGCAGGGGTTGGCAAGCACTGAAGCTTTCTTT | CASGQGLASTEAFF
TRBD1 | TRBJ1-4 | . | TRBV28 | TGTGCCAGCAGTGCACCCAGGACAGGGGATGAAAAACTGTTTTTT | CASSAPRTGDEKLFF
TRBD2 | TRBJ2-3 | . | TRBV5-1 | TGCGCCAGCAGCTTAGAAGAGGGACTAGCGGGCACAGATACGCAGTATTTT | CASSLEEGLAGTDTQYF
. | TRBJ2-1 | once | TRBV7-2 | TGTGCCAGCAGCTTGCTAGCGCTCCACAATGAGCAGTTCTTC | CASSLLALHNEQFF
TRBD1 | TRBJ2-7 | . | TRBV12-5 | TGTGCTAGTGGTTTCGGACAGGAGAGGTACGAGCAGTACTTC | CASGFGQERYEQYF
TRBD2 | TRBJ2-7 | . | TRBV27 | TGTGCCAGCAGTTCGCTAGCGGGCTATACCTACGAGCAGTACTTC | CASSSLAGYTYEQYF
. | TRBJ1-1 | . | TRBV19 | TGTGCCAGTAGTACAGAGGCAACGTTGAACACTGAAGCTTTCTTT | CASSTEATLNTEAFF
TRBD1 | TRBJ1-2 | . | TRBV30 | TGTGCCTGGACAGGGGGCATCTATGGCTACACCTTC | CAWTGGIYGYTF
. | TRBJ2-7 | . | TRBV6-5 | TGTGCCAGCAGTTACTTTACAGGGTCCTACGAGCAGTACTTC | CASSYFTGSYEQYF
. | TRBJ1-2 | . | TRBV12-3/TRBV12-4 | TGTGCCTGTTCTTATAACTATGGCTACACCTTC | CACSYNYGYTF
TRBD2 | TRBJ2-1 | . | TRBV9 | TGTGCCAGCAGCGTAACCGGGACTAGCGGGTTTGAGCAGCTCTTC | CASSVTGTSGFEQLF
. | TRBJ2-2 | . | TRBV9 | TGTGCCAGCAACCCCACACAGAACACCGGGGAGCTGTTTTTT | CASNPTQNTGELFF
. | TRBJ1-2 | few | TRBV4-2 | TGTGCCAGCAGCCAAGATCTGAACACCGGGGAGTCGCTCTATGGCTACACCTTC | CASSQDLNTGESLYGYTF
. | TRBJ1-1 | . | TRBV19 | TGTGCCAGTAGTTCCGGGGGGAGAACTGAAGCTTTCTTT | CASSSGGRTEAFF
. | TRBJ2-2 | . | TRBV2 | TGTGCCAGCGCCTCGGGTAGTGCCACCGGGGAGCTGTTTTTT | CASASGSATGELFF
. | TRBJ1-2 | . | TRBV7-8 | TGTGCCAGCAGCCCGTCTTGGCAGGGCTACACCTTC | CASSPSWQGYTF
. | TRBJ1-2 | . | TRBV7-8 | TGTGCCAGCAGCTTAGACCGACAGAACTCTAACTATGGCTACACCTTC | CASSLDRQNSNYGYTF
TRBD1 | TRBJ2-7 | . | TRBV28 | TGTGCCAGCAGTACCGACAGGGGATTTTACTTC | CASSTDRGFYF